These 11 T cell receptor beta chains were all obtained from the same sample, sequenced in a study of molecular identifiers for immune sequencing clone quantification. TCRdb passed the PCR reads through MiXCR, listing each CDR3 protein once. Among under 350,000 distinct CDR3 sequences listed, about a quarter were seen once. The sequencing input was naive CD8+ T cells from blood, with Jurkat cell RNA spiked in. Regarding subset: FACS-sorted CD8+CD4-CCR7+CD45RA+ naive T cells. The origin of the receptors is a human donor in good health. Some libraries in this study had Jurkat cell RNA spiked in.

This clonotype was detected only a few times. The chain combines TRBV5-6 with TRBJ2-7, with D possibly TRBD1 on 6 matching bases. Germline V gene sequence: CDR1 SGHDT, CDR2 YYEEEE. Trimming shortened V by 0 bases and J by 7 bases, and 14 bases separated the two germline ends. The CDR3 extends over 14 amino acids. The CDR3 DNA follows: TGTGCCAGCAGCTTGGTGGGCACAGGGCAGGAGCAGTACTTC. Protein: CASSLVGTGQEQYF.

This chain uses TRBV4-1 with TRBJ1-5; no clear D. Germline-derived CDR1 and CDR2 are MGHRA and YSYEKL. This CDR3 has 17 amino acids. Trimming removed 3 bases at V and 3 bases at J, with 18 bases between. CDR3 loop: CASSQTHTGLVNQPQHF. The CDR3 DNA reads TGCGCCAGCAGCCAGACTCACACGGGGTTGGTCAATCAGCCCCAGCATTTT.

The CDR3 loop reads CASSEGQKSYSNQPQHF. The CDR3, as DNA: TGTGCCAGCAGTGAGGGGCAGAAGTCCTATAGCAATCAGCCCCAGCATTTT. This sequence joins TRBV2 and TRBJ1-5; possible D gene TRBD1, 5 bases. The CDR3 is 17 residues long. The germline V gene encodes CDR1 SNHLY and CDR2 FYNNEI. The ends were cut back, 3 bases at V and 0 bases at J, with 15 bases in the middle.

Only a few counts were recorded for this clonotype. The CDR3 DNA is TGTGCCACCAGTGACTTGACTAGCGACGAGACCCAGTACTTC. Its translation: CATSDLTSDETQYF. The rearrangement links TRBV24-1 to TRBJ2-5, with 8 bases that match TRBD2. This CDR3 has 14 amino acids. The germline CDR1 and CDR2 sequences are KGHDR and SFDVKD. V gave up 4 bases and J gave up 5 bases; unmatched junction bases: 5.

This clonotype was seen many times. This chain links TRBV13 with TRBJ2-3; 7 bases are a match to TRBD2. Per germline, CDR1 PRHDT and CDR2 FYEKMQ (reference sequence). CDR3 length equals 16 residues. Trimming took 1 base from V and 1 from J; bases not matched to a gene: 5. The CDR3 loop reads CASSLERLAGTDTQYF. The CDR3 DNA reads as TGTGCCAGCAGCTTAGAGCGGCTAGCGGGCACAGATACGCAGTATTTT.

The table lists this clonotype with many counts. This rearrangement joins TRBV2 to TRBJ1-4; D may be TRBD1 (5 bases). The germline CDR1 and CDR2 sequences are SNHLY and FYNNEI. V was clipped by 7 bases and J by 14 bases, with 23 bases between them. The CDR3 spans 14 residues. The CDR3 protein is CASMLGGVMIRLFF. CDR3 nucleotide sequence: TGTGCCAGCATGTTGGGGGGGGTAATGATCCGTCTGTTTTTT.

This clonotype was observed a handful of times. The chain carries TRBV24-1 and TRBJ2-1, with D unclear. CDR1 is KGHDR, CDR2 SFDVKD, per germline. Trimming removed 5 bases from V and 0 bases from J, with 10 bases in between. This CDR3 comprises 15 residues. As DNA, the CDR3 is TGTGCCACCAGTGCCACACCTAGCTCCTACAATGAGCAGTTCTTC. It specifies CATSATPSSYNEQFF.

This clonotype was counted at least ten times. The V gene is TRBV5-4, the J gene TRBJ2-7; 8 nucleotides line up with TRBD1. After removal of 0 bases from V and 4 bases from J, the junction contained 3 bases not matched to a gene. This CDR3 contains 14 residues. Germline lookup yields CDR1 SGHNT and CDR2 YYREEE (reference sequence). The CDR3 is CASSLDGQGYEQYF. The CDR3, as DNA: TGTGCCAGCAGCTTGGATGGACAGGGTTACGAGCAGTACTTC.

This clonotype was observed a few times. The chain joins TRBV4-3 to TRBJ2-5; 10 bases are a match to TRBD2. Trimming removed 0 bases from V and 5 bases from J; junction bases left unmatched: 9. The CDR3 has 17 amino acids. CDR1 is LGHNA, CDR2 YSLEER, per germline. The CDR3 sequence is CASSQDRASGGHETQYF. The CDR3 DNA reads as TGCGCCAGCAGCCAAGACCGGGCTAGCGGGGGTCACGAGACCCAGTACTTC.

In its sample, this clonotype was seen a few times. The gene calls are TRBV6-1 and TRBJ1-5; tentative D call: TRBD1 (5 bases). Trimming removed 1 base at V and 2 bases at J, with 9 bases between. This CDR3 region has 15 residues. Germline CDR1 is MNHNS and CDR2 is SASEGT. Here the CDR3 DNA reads TGTGCCAGCAGTGAAGGACTAGGGGGCAATCAGCCCCAGCATTTT. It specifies CASSEGLGGNQPQHF.

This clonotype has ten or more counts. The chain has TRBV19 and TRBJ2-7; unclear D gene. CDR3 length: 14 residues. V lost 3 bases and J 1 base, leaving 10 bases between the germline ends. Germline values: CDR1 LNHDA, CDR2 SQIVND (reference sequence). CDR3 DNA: TGTGCCAGTAGTATCGGGTCTCCTTCCTACGAGCAGTACTTC. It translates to CASSIGSPSYEQYF.